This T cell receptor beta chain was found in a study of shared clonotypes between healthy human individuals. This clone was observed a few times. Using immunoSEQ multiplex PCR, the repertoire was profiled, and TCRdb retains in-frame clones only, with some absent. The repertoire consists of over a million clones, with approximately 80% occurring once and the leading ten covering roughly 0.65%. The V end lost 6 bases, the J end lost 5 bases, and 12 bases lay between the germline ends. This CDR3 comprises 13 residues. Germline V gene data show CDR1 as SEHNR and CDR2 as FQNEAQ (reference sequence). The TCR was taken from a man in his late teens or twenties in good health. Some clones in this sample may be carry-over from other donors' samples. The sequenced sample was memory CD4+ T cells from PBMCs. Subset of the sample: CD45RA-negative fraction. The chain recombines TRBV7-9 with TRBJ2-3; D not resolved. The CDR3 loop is CASRQLRIDTQYF. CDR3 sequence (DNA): TGTGCCAGCAGACAGTTGCGAATAGATACGCAGTATTTT.